The 27 T cell receptor beta chains below were found in one sample sequenced in a study of HIV-infected children after antiretroviral therapy interruption. RNA-based 3' RACE libraries used unique molecular identifiers. TCRdb re-called the 3' RACE reads through MiXCR, storing one row per CDR3 protein. The table shows fewer than 100,000 distinct CDR3 sequences, with about 7.2% occurring only once. As for treatment: PENTA 11 planned treatment interruption arm or continuous ART arm. The source material was CD45RA+ CD4+ T cells from PBMCs, pooled from several time points, sampled from a donor given antiretroviral therapy, either interrupted or continuous. Stated subset: naive CD4+ CD45RA+ CD45RO- T cells. These TCRs come from a pool of human donors with HIV.

On this clonotype: One end of the junction does not line up with germline, which may come from a read error. The chain carries TRBV5-1 and TRBJ1-2, with a weak D call TRBD1 (5 bases). CDR1 and CDR2 (germline): SGHRS, YFSETQ. There are 15 residues in the CDR3. The chain's CDR3 is CASSLPGPGYYGYTF. Written as DNA, the CDR3 is TGTGCCAGCAGCCTACCGGGGCCGGGCTACTATGGCTACACCTTC. Together with reference TRBV5-1 and TRBJ1-2, the CDR3 gives the full variable domain: KAGVTQTPRYLIKTRGQQVTLSCSPISGHRSVSWYQQTPGQGLQFLFEYFSETQRNKGNFPGRFSGRQFSNSRSEMNVSTLELGDSALYLCASSLPGPGYYGYTFGSGTRLTVV.

Only a few counts were recorded for this clonotype. The chain links TRBV5-1 to TRBJ2-1; a weak D match, TRBD1 (5 bases). Looked up from germline, CDR1 is SGHRS and CDR2 is YFSETQ. CDR3 length: 18 amino acids. Trimming removed 4 bases from V and 1 base from J, with 21 bases in between. The CDR3 DNA reads as TGCGCCAGCAGCGGCCGGTGGACACCCGCTCCATCCTACAATGAGCAGTTCTTC. The encoded protein is CASSGRWTPAPSYNEQFF.

This clonotype was counted ten times or more. The chain combines TRBV7-3 with TRBJ1-5; D is ambiguous. The CDR3 has 13 amino acids. CDR1 and CDR2 from the germline V gene are SGHTA and FQGTGA. Trimming removed 2 bases from V and 11 bases from J, with 13 bases in between. CDR3 sequence reads: CASSLFSGSTQHF. The CDR3 nucleotides read TGTGCCAGCAGCTTATTTTCCGGCTCCACCCAGCATTTT.

This clonotype has a handful of counts. This rearrangement joins TRBV20-1 to TRBJ2-3; 8 bases are a match to TRBD1. J gave up 2 bases and V 0 bases, and 4 bases lay outside the gene matches. Germline assignment: CDR1 DFQATT and CDR2 SNEGSKA (reference sequence). The CDR3 contains 15 residues. The CDR3 protein is CSARDPQGATDTQYF. The CDR3 nucleotides are TGCAGTGCTAGAGATCCCCAGGGGGCCACAGATACGCAGTATTTT.

This clonotype was seen repeatedly, ten times or more. The V and J genes are TRBV5-1 and TRBJ2-7, with TRBD2 identical over 7 bases. CDR1 and CDR2 (germline): SGHRS, YFSETQ. This CDR3 has 17 amino acids. Germline trimming cut 4 bases from V and 0 bases from J; bases unmatched to any gene: 13. CDR3 coding DNA: TGCGCCAGCAGCCCAATCCGCGAGCGGGAACCCTCCTACGAGCAGTACTTC. It yields the protein CASSPIREREPSYEQYF.

This clonotype appeared many times. The chain uses TRBV6-5 and TRBJ1-1; D is unclear. There are 13 residues in the CDR3. Germline values: CDR1 MNHEY, CDR2 SVGAGI. Trimming took 5 bases from V and 11 from J, leaving 18 bases between them. The CDR3 DNA reads as TGTGCCAGCAGTCCCAGCCGGGCCCTCTGGGCTTTCTTT. Translating it yields CASSPSRALWAFF.

This clonotype showed up many times. The CDR3 here is CASSFETGTLSRVSQHF. In DNA form, the CDR3 reads TGTGCCAGCAGCTTCGAGACAGGAACCCTTTCGAGGGTTTCTCAGCATTTT. The chain joins TRBV7-8 to TRBJ1-5; possible D gene TRBD1, 6 bases. CDR1 and CDR2 from the germline V gene are SGHVS and FQNEAQ. The CDR3 contains 17 residues. V was clipped by 3 bases and J by 13 bases, with 28 bases between them.

This clonotype was counted a few times. The V gene is TRBV6-6, the J gene TRBJ2-3, with 9 bases identical to TRBD1. With V trimmed by 7 bases and J by 0 bases, 2 bases remained unmatched. Germline V CDR1 and CDR2: MNHNY, SVGAGI (reference sequence). The CDR3 has 14 amino acids. The CDR3 spells CASTQGASTDTQYF. CDR3 sequence (DNA): TGTGCCAGCACACAGGGGGCTAGCACAGATACGCAGTATTTT.

This clonotype came up many times. The genes are TRBV19 and TRBJ1-5; D uncertain. From germline, CDR1 is LNHDA and CDR2 SQIVND (reference sequence). V lost 3 bases, J lost 2 bases, and 17 bases lay in between. There are 17 residues in the CDR3. The CDR3, as DNA: TGTGCCAGTAGTATCCGAGTACCCCGGAGGGGCAATCAGCCCCAGCATTTT. As protein: CASSIRVPRRGNQPQHF.

This clonotype was detected ten times or more. The J gene is TRBJ2-3, the V gene TRBV6-5, with 7 bases that match TRBD2. The junction had 4 bases not matched to a gene; V was cut back by 6 bases and J by 1 base. CDR3 length equals 14 residues. Germline V CDR1 and CDR2: MNHEY, SVGAGI. CDR3 coding DNA: TGTGCCAGCAGGCCGGGAGGAGGCACAGATACGCAGTATTTT. Translation gives CASRPGGGTDTQYF.

By frequency in the sample, this clonotype is medium-sized. The rearrangement links TRBV2 to TRBJ2-3; D is possibly TRBD2 (6 bases). The CDR3 contains 13 residues. V lost 7 bases to trimming and J lost 3 bases, with 11 bases between them. CDR1 is SNHLY and CDR2 is FYNNEI in the germline V gene. CDR3 nucleotide sequence: TGTGCCAGCACGGGGAGGAGTACAGATACGCAGTATTTT. This encodes CASTGRSTDTQYF. Combining the CDR3 with reference TRBV2 and TRBJ2-3 gives the whole variable domain EPEVTQTPSHQVTQMGQEVILRCVPISNHLYFYWYRQILGQKVEFLVSFYNNEISEKSEIFDDQFSVERPDGSNFTLKIRSTKLEDSAMYFCASTGRSTDTQYFGPGTRLTVL.

To note about this clonotype: A much larger clone lies a single base off, so this may be a read error. The V and J genes are TRBV11-1 and TRBJ2-2; D perhaps matches TRBD2 (5 bases). Germline CDR1 reads SGHAT; CDR2 reads FQDESV (reference sequence). The length of the CDR3 is 15 residues. This CDR3 is CPSSLLGRLTGELFF. The CDR3 coding sequence is TGTCCCAGCAGCTTGTTGGGGAGACTCACCGGGGAGCTGTTTTTT.

In this sample, this clonotype turned up many times. The V gene is TRBV18, the J gene TRBJ2-3, with D tentatively TRBD2 (6 bases). V dropped 2 bases and J dropped 2 bases, with 23 bases sitting between them. Germline V gene data show CDR1 as KGHSH and CDR2 as LQKENI. The CDR3 covers 19 residues. The CDR3 nucleotides are TGTGCCAGCTCACCAAGGTCCTCTCGGGGGTTGATCTACACAGATACGCAGTATTTT. Protein product: CASSPRSSRGLIYTDTQYF. The full variable domain, its missing parts supplied by reference TRBV18 and TRBJ2-3, is NAGVMQNPRHLVRRRGQEARLRCSPMKGHSHVYWYRQLPEEGLKFMVYLQKENIIDESGMPKERFSAEFPKEGPSILRIQQVVRGDSAAYFCASSPRSSRGLIYTDTQYFGPGTRLTVL.

This clonotype was counted many times. V usage is TRBV6-1 and J usage is TRBJ2-7; D is possibly TRBD2 (7 bases). The V end was cut by 0 bases, the J end by 1 base, with 16 bases between. The CDR3 loop spans 17 amino acids. CDR1 MNHNS and CDR2 SASEGT come from the germline V gene. CDR3: CASSEARGPTESYEQYF. The DNA for the CDR3 is TGTGCCAGCAGTGAAGCGCGGGGGCCGACAGAATCCTACGAGCAGTACTTC.

This clonotype was seen a handful of times. Its ends do not fully match the called genes, so a read error is possible. V usage is TRBV20-1 and J usage is TRBJ2-1; 12 bases are shared with TRBD2. This CDR3 region has 12 residues. Germline values: CDR1 DFQATT, CDR2 SNEGSKA (reference sequence). The CDR3, as DNA: TGCAGTGCTAGACCCCTAGCGGGGGGGCCGGTCTTC. Amino acid sequence: CSARPLAGGPVF.

This clonotype was detected a few times. The chain joins TRBV11-2 to TRBJ1-2; tentatively, D is TRBD1 (5 bases). The CDR3 spans 15 residues. The V gene's germline CDR1 is SGHAT and CDR2 FQNNGV. V was pared by 0 bases and J by 3 bases, with 11 bases between. Written as DNA, the CDR3 is TGTGCCAGCAGCTTAGACGGCAGGGCAGACTATGGCTACACCTTC. Protein: CASSLDGRADYGYTF. The full variable domain, its missing parts supplied by reference TRBV11-2 and TRBJ1-2, is EAGVAQSPRYKIIEKRQSVAFWCNPISGHATLYWYQQILGQGPKLLIQFQNNGVVDDSQLPKDRFSAERLKGVDSTLKIQPAKLEDSAVYLCASSLDGRADYGYTFGSGTRLTVV.

This clonotype was picked up many times. The gene calls are TRBV5-5 and TRBJ2-5; D is unresolved. The germline V gene has CDR1 SGHKS and CDR2 YYEKEE (reference sequence). Trimming cost V 2 bases and J 5 bases, with 10 bases left between them. The length of the CDR3 is 13 residues. Here the CDR3 reads CASSFGSPETQYF. CDR3 coding DNA: TGTGCCAGCAGCTTTGGGTCCCCTGAGACCCAGTACTTC. Full variable domain (outside the CDR3, taken from reference TRBV5-5 and TRBJ2-5): DAGVTQSPTHLIKTRGQQVTLRCSPISGHKSVSWYQQVLGQGPQFIFQYYEKEERGRGNFPDRFSARQFPNYSSELNVNALLLGDSALYLCASSFGSPETQYFGPGTRLLVL.

The chain joins TRBV10-3 to TRBJ2-7, with TRBD1 matching 7 bases. This CDR3 comprises 14 residues. Germline CDR1 and CDR2: ENHRY and SYGVKD. V lost 8 bases, J lost 3 bases, and 10 bases stayed unmatched. The CDR3: CAIAGQVLGYEQYF. The CDR3 DNA reads TGTGCCATCGCTGGACAGGTCTTGGGCTACGAGCAGTACTTC.

At least ten counts were recorded for this clonotype. V is TRBV12-3 or TRBV12-4 and J is TRBJ2-5; D might be TRBD1 (5 bases). Trimming pared 3 bases from V and 5 bases from J, leaving 16 bases between. The CDR3 is 15 residues long. CDR3 in DNA: TGTGCCAGCAGTTTGGAGCTGAGCAAGGGGGAGACCCAGTACTTC. This encodes CASSLELSKGETQYF.

This clonotype has a count of ten or more. The chain has TRBV19 and TRBJ1-2; 7 bases are a match to TRBD1. CDR1 and CDR2 (germline): LNHDA, SQIVND (reference sequence). The CDR3 consists of 15 residues. V gave up 7 bases and J gave up 9 bases; unmatched junction bases: 17. CDR3 sequence: CASTLHFEGATSYTF. The CDR3 DNA sequence: TGTGCCAGTACCCTTCATTTTGAGGGGGCAACGAGCTACACCTTC. The variable domain in full, with the rest retrieved from reference TRBV19 and TRBJ1-2, is DGGITQSPKYLFRKEGQNVTLSCEQNLNHDAMYWYRQDPGQGLRLIYYSQIVNDFQKGDIAEGYSVSREKKESFPLTVTSAQKNPTAFYLCASTLHFEGATSYTFGSGTRLTVV.

V usage is TRBV20-1 and J usage is TRBJ2-7; the D gene is possibly TRBD2 (6 bases). Germline-derived CDR1 and CDR2 are DFQATT and SNEGSKA (reference sequence). V lost 6 bases and J 10 bases, leaving 22 bases between the germline ends. The CDR3 runs 13 residues. CDR3 sequence: CSAAGTGVYEQYF. The CDR3 nucleotides read TGCAGTGCAGCCGGGACTGGGGTTTATGAACAGTACTTC.

This chain uses TRBV10-2 with TRBJ1-2, with D tentatively TRBD1 (6 bases). Trimming took 3 bases from V and 8 from J, leaving 13 bases between them. The germline V gene has CDR1 WSHSY and CDR2 SAAADI. This CDR3 has 13 residues. In DNA form, the CDR3 reads TGCGCCAGCAGTGAAGACACCAGGGGCGGCTACACCTTC. Translating gives CASSEDTRGGYTF.

This chain uses TRBV5-1 with TRBJ2-1; D may match TRBD1 or TRBD2 (5 bases each). This CDR3 is 13 amino acids long. Germline V CDR1 and CDR2: SGHRS, YFSETQ. V lost 0 bases to trimming and J lost 6 bases, with 7 bases between them. CDR3 in amino acids: CASSLDGGNEQFF. CDR3 sequence (DNA): TGCGCCAGCAGCTTGGATGGGGGCAATGAGCAGTTCTTC.

The J gene is TRBJ2-3, the V gene TRBV11-2, with TRBD1 as a possible D gene (6 bases). Germline V gives CDR1 SGHAT, CDR2 FQNNGV. The CDR3 loop spans 15 amino acids. Trimming pared 4 bases from V and 2 bases from J, leaving 13 bases between. The CDR3 DNA follows: TGTGCCAGCAGCTCAAGGGACACCTTCACAGATACGCAGTATTTT. It codes for CASSSRDTFTDTQYF. Together with reference TRBV11-2 and TRBJ2-3, the CDR3 gives the full variable domain: EAGVAQSPRYKIIEKRQSVAFWCNPISGHATLYWYQQILGQGPKLLIQFQNNGVVDDSQLPKDRFSAERLKGVDSTLKIQPAKLEDSAVYLCASSSRDTFTDTQYFGPGTRLTVL.

J is TRBJ1-1 and V is TRBV5-1; no reliable D call. Trimming stripped 5 bases from V and 11 bases from J, with 16 bases between. Germline CDR1 SGHRS, CDR2 YFSETQ. The CDR3 is 12 amino acids. As DNA, the CDR3 is TGCGCCAGCAGTTCCCAACTCAGCGTGGCTTTCTTT. Translation: CASSSQLSVAFF.

The chain recombines TRBV6-6 with TRBJ1-1; the D is unclear. CDR1 is MNHNY, CDR2 SVGAGI, per germline (reference sequence). This CDR3 contains 12 residues. Trimming shortened V by 2 bases and J by 4 bases, and 5 bases separated the two germline ends. Here the CDR3 DNA reads TGTGCCAGCAGTTACGTGAGCACTGAAGCTTTCTTT. It specifies CASSYVSTEAFF.

This clonotype has more than one count but fewer than ten. The chain recombines TRBV3-2 with TRBJ2-5. TRBV3-2 represents a pseudogene. The CDR3 contains 14 residues. The chain's CDR3 is CASSRDRDQETQYF. Here the CDR3 DNA reads TGTGCCAGCAGCCGAGACAGGGACCAAGAGACCCAGTACTTC.